This TCR beta chain was captured in a study of blood T cell repertoires in COVID-19. Study as a whole: The origin of the acute and convalescent COVID-19 samples was the United States, Italy and Spain. From T cells, B-cell-depleted T cells, or PBMCs came the material, which was cDNA or gDNA.

In the authors' workflow: Estimated nucleated cell counts came from reference gene primer amplification. Only in-frame clones appear in the TCRdb table, and some are missing; sequencing was by immunoSEQ multiplex PCR. Clone size and the V and J calls come from that table; the DNA yielded D and trimming. Here the sample spans 150,000 to 200,000 clones, 80% to 85% being singletons. Recruited during active infection, patients (from Seattle) were subsequently followed longitudinally. This CDR3 has 15 residues. Trimming removed 4 bases at V and 7 bases at J, with 19 bases between. The germline CDR1 and CDR2 sequences are SGHDN and FVKESK.

The chain carries TRBV14 and TRBJ1-1; D is perhaps TRBD1 (6 bases). Material: peripheral blood. The origin of this receptor is an elderly woman with COVID-19, enrolled during active disease. CDR3 region: CASSLLDRWLDEAFF. CDR3 coding DNA: TGTGCCAGCAGCCTTCTAGACAGGTGGCTTGATGAAGCTTTCTTT.